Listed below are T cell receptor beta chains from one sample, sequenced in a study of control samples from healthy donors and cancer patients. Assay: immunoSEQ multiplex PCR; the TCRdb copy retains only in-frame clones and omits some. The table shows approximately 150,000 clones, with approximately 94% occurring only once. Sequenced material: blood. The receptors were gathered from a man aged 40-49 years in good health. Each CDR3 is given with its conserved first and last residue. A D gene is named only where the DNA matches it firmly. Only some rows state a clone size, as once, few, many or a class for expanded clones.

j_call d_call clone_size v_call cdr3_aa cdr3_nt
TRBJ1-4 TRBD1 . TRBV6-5 CASRKQGATNEKLFF TGTGCCAGCAGAAAACAGGGGGCCACTAATGAAAAACTGTTTTTT
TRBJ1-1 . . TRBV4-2 CASSQGAGLNTEAFF TGTGCCAGCAGCCAAGGAGCGGGTCTGAACACTGAAGCTTTCTTT
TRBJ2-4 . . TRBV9 CASSVGSGLAKNIQYF TGTGCCAGCAGCGTAGGGTCAGGACTAGCCAAAAACATTCAGTACTTC
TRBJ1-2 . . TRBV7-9 CASSLGEGGPGYTF TGTGCCAGCAGCTTAGGAGAAGGCGGGCCTGGCTACACCTTC
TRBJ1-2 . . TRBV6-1 CASSERGGNGYTF TGTGCCAGCAGTGAACGAGGGGGTAATGGCTACACCTTC
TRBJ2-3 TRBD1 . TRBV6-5 CASRPQGVADTQYF TGTGCCAGCAGACCACAGGGGGTGGCAGATACGCAGTATTTT
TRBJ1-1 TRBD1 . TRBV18 CASSQGQLMNTEAFF TGTGCCAGCTCACAGGGACAGCTTATGAACACTGAAGCTTTCTTT
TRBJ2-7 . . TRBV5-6 CASTGSYEQYF TGTGCCAGCACCGGCTCCTACGAGCAGTACTTC
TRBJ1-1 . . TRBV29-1 CSVVGGASEAFF TGCAGCGTTGTTGGGGGGGCGTCTGAAGCTTTCTTT
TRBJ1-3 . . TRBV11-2 CASSSLGSSGNTIYF TGTGCCAGCAGCTCCCTCGGGAGCTCTGGAAACACCATATATTTT
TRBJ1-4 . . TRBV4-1 CASSQGGGFNEKLFF TGCGCCAGCAGCCAAGGAGGGGGATTTAATGAAAAACTGTTTTTT
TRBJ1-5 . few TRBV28 CASSLVADNQPQHF TGTGCCAGCAGTTTGGTGGCAGACAATCAGCCCCAGCATTTT
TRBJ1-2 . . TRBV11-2 CASSRDTKNYGYTF TGTGCCAGCAGCCGGGACACAAAAAACTATGGCTACACCTTC
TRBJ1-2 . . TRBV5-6 CASSLEFSWAPKDGGYTF TGTGCCAGCAGCTTGGAGTTCAGCTGGGCCCCAAAAGACGGGGGCTACACCTTC
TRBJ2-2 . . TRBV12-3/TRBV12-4 CASSIYTGELFF TGTGCCAGCAGCATTTACACCGGGGAGCTGTTTTTT
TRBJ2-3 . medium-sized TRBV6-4 CASSGVAGTDTQYF TGTGCCAGCAGTGGCGTAGCCGGAACAGATACGCAGTATTTT
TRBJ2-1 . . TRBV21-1 CASSPRGGVNEQFF TGTGCCAGCAGCCCCCGAGGGGGGGTCAATGAGCAGTTCTTC
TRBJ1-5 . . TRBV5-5 CASSLWGDQPQHF TGTGCCAGCAGCTTGTGGGGAGATCAGCCCCAGCATTTT
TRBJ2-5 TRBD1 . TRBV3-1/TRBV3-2 CASSQAPGGQETQYF TGTGCCAGCAGCCAAGCCCCAGGGGGCCAAGAGACCCAGTACTTC
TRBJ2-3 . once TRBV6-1 CASSDRGGTDTQYF TGTGCCAGCAGTGACAGGGGTGGGACAGATACGCAGTATTTT
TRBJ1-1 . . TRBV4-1 CASSQDRGKATEAFF TGCGCCAGCAGCCAAGATCGTGGCAAGGCCACCGAAGCTTTCTTT
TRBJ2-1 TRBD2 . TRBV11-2 CASSESGSYEQFF TGTGCCAGCAGCGAGAGCGGGAGTTATGAGCAGTTCTTC
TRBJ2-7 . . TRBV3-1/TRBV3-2 CASSQEPHEQYF TGTGCCAGCAGCCAAGAACCCCACGAGCAGTACTTC
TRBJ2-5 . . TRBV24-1 CATSDGGIRETQYF TGTGCCACCAGTGATGGCGGGATTCGGGAGACCCAGTACTTC
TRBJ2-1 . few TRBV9 CASSVTSFNSYNEQFF TGTGCCAGCAGCGTTACCTCATTCAACTCCTACAATGAGCAGTTCTTC
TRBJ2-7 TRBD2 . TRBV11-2 CASSLTSGKSYEQYF TGTGCCAGCAGCCTGACTAGCGGGAAATCCTACGAGCAGTACTTC
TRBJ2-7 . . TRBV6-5 CASSYSSHSYEQYF TGTGCCAGCAGTTATTCGAGTCACTCCTACGAGCAGTACTTC
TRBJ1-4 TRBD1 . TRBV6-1 CASSEKAGGSEKLFF TGTGCCAGCAGTGAAAAGGCAGGGGGAAGTGAAAAACTGTTTTTT
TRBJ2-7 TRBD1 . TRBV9 CASSQGQGNYEQYF TGTGCCAGCAGCCAAGGACAGGGGAACTACGAGCAGTACTTC
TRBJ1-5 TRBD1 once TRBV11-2 CASSFQGGTNQPQHF TGTGCCAGCAGCTTCCAGGGGGGGACAAATCAGCCCCAGCATTTT
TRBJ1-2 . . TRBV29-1 CSVPGTGTSNGYTF TGCAGCGTCCCAGGGACCGGGACATCTAATGGCTACACCTTC
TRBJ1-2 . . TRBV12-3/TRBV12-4 CASSFGGGGYTF TGTGCCAGCAGTTTCGGGGGCGGGGGCTACACCTTC
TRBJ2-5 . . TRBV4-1 CASSRGLPQETQYF TGCGCCAGCAGCCGAGGGCTGCCCCAAGAGACCCAGTACTTC
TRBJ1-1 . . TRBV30 CAWSVGRDTEAFF TGTGCCTGGAGTGTGGGGAGGGACACTGAAGCTTTCTTT
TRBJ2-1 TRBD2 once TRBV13 CASSLLAGVSYNEQFF TGTGCCAGCAGCCTACTAGCGGGAGTTTCCTACAATGAGCAGTTCTTC
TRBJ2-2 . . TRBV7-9 CASSLVPSGELFF TGTGCCAGCAGCTTAGTTCCGAGCGGGGAGCTGTTTTTT
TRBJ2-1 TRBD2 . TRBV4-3 CASSRGLQGTGGIEEQFF TGCGCCAGCAGCCGAGGTTTACAGGGAACGGGGGGGATCGAGGAGCAGTTCTTC
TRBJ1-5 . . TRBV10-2 CASMAGVNQPQHF TGCGCCAGCATGGCAGGGGTCAATCAGCCCCAGCATTTT
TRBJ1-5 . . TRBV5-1 CASSPSPGADSQPQHF TGCGCCAGCAGCCCCAGCCCAGGGGCGGATAGTCAGCCCCAGCATTTT
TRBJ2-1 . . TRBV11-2 CASSPNPGAGEGNEQFF TGTGCCAGCAGCCCAAACCCAGGGGCGGGAGAGGGCAATGAGCAGTTCTTC
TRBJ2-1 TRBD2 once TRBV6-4 CASRISGSSYNEQFF TGTGCCAGCAGGATTAGCGGGAGCTCCTACAATGAGCAGTTCTTC
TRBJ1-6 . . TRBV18 CASSPVGDYDNSPLHF TGTGCCAGCTCACCAGTAGGAGATTACGATAATTCACCCCTCCACTTT
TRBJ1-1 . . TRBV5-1 CASRTTSNTEAFF TGCGCCAGCAGAACAACAAGTAACACTGAAGCTTTCTTT
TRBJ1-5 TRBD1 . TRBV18 CASSTGTGANQPQHF TGTGCCAGCAGTACCGGGACAGGGGCCAATCAGCCCCAGCATTTT
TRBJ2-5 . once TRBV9 CASSVGGAQYF TGTGCCAGCAGCGTAGGGGGGGCCCAGTACTTC
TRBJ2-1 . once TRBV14 CASSQAAGEQFF TGTGCCAGCAGCCAAGCCGCGGGTGAGCAGTTCTTC
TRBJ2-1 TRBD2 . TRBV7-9 CASTPSLAGDNEQFF TGTGCCAGCACCCCTAGCCTAGCGGGAGACAATGAGCAGTTCTTC
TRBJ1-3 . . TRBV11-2 CASSGRGSSGNTIYF TGTGCCAGCAGTGGAAGGGGGAGCTCTGGAAACACCATATATTTT